This T cell receptor (beta chain) was retrieved from a study of blood T cell repertoires in COVID-19. In the study overall: Sites across the United States, Italy and Spain contributed samples from acute and convalescent COVID-19.

After removal of 0 bases from V and 5 bases from J, the junction contained 4 bases not matched to a gene. This CDR3 is 17 amino acids long. CDR1 is SEHNR, CDR2 FQNEAQ, per germline (reference sequence). Source study methods: Reference gene primer amplification gave nucleated cell count estimates. The assay was immunoSEQ multiplex PCR, and TCRdb's table has in-frame clones only and misses some. V, J and clone size derive from that table, while D and trimming were established from the DNA sequence. The sample holds 250,000 to 350,000 clones, more than 70% seen once. The Seattle patients joined while their infection was active and were tracked longitudinally afterward.

The genes are TRBV7-9 and TRBJ2-1; 13 bases fit TRBD2. The sequence derives from a woman in her twenties or thirties with COVID-19, enrolled during active disease. Sequencing was carried out using peripheral blood. The DNA of the CDR3 is TGTGCCAGCAGCTTAGCCCCCGGACTAGCGGGAGACAATGAGCAGTTCTTC. Translated, it gives CASSLAPGLAGDNEQFF. The variable domain in full, completed from reference TRBV7-9 and TRBJ2-1, reads DTGVSQNPRHKITKRGQNVTFRCDPISEHNRLYWYRQTLGQGPEFLTYFQNEAQLEKSRLLSDRFSAERPKGSFSTLEIQRTEQGDSAMYLCASSLAPGLAGDNEQFFGPGTRLTVL.